Each of the 11 T cell receptor beta chains below was sequenced from the same sample in a study of PD-1 blockade in classical Hodgkin lymphoma. TCRdb keeps only in-frame clones here, not all; method: immunoSEQ multiplex PCR. The repertoire consists of tens of thousands of clones, with around 80% occurring once and the leading ten covering about 41%. No patient escaped relapse after autologous stem cell transplantation, and brentuximab vedotin exposure varied. This material consisted of peripheral blood mononuclear cells (PBMCs), taken before the second cycle of nivolumab. Receptor source: a human donor with classical Hodgkin lymphoma.

This rearrangement joins TRBV30 to TRBJ2-7; D perhaps matches TRBD1 (7 bases). V lost 6 bases, J lost 3 bases, and 27 bases lay in between. CDR3 length: 17 amino acids. Germline-derived CDR1 and CDR2 are GTSNPN and SVGIG (reference sequence). CDR3 region: CACGRGQSGGGYYEQYF. The CDR3 DNA follows: TGTGCCTGCGGTCGGGGACAGTCAGGGGGAGGCTACTACGAGCAGTACTTC.

A single count supports this clone. J is TRBJ2-7 and V is TRBV19; 9 bases fit TRBD2. J gave up 3 bases and V 2 bases, and 8 bases lay outside the gene matches. CDR3 length equals 16 residues. Germline V gene sequence: CDR1 LNHDA, CDR2 SQIVND (reference sequence). The CDR3 DNA follows: TGTGCCAGTAGTATACTCCCTAGCGGGGCTTTCTACGAGCAGTACTTC. It is translated as CASSILPSGAFYEQYF.

This chain links TRBV19 with TRBJ2-1; 12 nucleotides line up with TRBD2. Trimming at V came to 5 bases and at J to 12 bases, leaving 14 bases not matched to a gene. Germline lookup yields CDR1 LNHDA and CDR2 SQIVND (reference sequence). The CDR3 covers 16 residues. The CDR3 spells CASSYPSLAGGPGQFF. Here the CDR3 DNA reads TGTGCCAGTAGTTACCCCTCCCTAGCGGGAGGGCCAGGGCAGTTCTTC. Full variable domain (remainder filled in from reference TRBV19 and TRBJ2-1): DGGITQSPKYLFRKEGQNVTLSCEQNLNHDAMYWYRQDPGQGLRLIYYSQIVNDFQKGDIAEGYSVSREKKESFPLTVTSAQKNPTAFYLCASSYPSLAGGPGQFFGPGTRLTVL.

This clone was detected a few times. This chain joins TRBV29-1 and TRBJ1-6, with 8 positions matching TRBD1. The germline V gene has CDR1 SQVTM and CDR2 ANQGSEA. CDR3 length equals 13 residues. V shed 4 bases, J shed 7 bases, and the junction held 3 bases outside the gene matches. The CDR3 region is CSVADRANSPLHF. The CDR3, as DNA: TGCAGCGTTGCGGACAGGGCAAATTCACCCCTCCACTTT.

The chain combines TRBV7-6 with TRBJ2-5, with D maybe TRBD2 (5 bases). The germline V gene encodes CDR1 SGHVS and CDR2 FNYEAQ. CDR3 size: 13 residues. V dropped 1 base and J dropped 12 bases, with 15 bases sitting between them. In DNA, the CDR3 is TGTGCCAGCAGCTTAGGGGGAGAGTACCGCGAGTACTTC. This encodes CASSLGGEYREYF. Full variable domain (rest looked up from reference TRBV7-6 and TRBJ2-5): GAGVSQSPRYKVTKRGQDVALRCDPISGHVSLYWYRQALGQGPEFLTYFNYEAQQDKSGLPNDRFSAERPEGSISTLTIQRTEQRDSAMYRCASSLGGEYREYFGPGTRLLVL.

The J gene is TRBJ2-7, the V gene TRBV29-1; the D gene is possibly TRBD2 (7 bases). The length of the CDR3 is 13 residues. Germline CDR1 SQVTM, CDR2 ANQGSEA. V shed 6 bases and J shed 2 bases, with 14 bases lying between them. CDR3 region: CSVLGAGAYEQYF. CDR3 coding DNA: TGCAGCGTCCTGGGGGCGGGAGCCTACGAGCAGTACTTC.

J is TRBJ2-3 and V is TRBV5-8; D might be TRBD2 (6 bases). This CDR3 is built from 13 residues. CDR1 and CDR2 (germline): SGHTS, YDEGEE. V gave up 4 bases and J gave up 5 bases, with 11 bases separating them. The CDR3 reads CASSIAGGDTQYF. Here the CDR3 DNA reads TGTGCCAGCAGCATCGCCGGGGGAGATACGCAGTATTTT.

This clone appeared once. J is TRBJ2-7 and V is TRBV11-3, with 9 bases identical to TRBD2. The CDR3 runs 14 residues. Trimming at V came to 4 bases and at J to 1 base, leaving 2 bases not matched to a gene. In germline, CDR1 is SGHNT, CDR2 YENEEA. This CDR3 reads CASSSSGRSYEQYF. The CDR3 DNA follows: TGTGCCAGCAGCTCAAGCGGGAGGTCCTACGAGCAGTACTTC.

This clone is categorized as medium-sized (0.01 to 0.1%). The rearrangement joins TRBV29-1 to TRBJ2-7, with D unclear. Germline V gives CDR1 SQVTM, CDR2 ANQGSEA. CDR3 size: 12 residues. Trimming left V 5 bases short and J 2 bases short, with 10 bases between. This CDR3 reads CSVQVAAYEQYF. CDR3 nucleotides: TGCAGCGTTCAAGTCGCAGCCTACGAGCAGTACTTC.

The chain has TRBV6-1 and TRBJ1-2, with D hard to call. Trimming cost V 0 bases and J 4 bases, with 12 bases left between them. From germline, CDR1 is MNHNS and CDR2 SASEGT. This CDR3 is built from 15 residues. CDR3 amino acids: CASSEAVRLRYGYTF. The CDR3 nucleotides are TGTGCCAGCAGTGAAGCGGTCCGACTTCGCTATGGCTACACCTTC.

This clone came up a few times. The rearrangement uses TRBV5-1 and TRBJ2-7; 7 bases are a match to TRBD1. The CDR3 has 11 residues. Germline-derived CDR1 and CDR2 are SGHRS and YFSETQ. Losses at the gene ends were 6 bases for V and 3 bases for J; bases not matched to a gene: 0. CDR3 sequence (DNA): TGCGCCAGCACAGGGGGCTACGAGCAGTACTTC. Translated: CASTGGYEQYF. Combining the CDR3 with reference TRBV5-1 and TRBJ2-7 gives the whole variable domain KAGVTQTPRYLIKTRGQQVTLSCSPISGHRSVSWYQQTPGQGLQFLFEYFSETQRNKGNFPGRFSGRQFSNSRSEMNVSTLELGDSALYLCASTGGYEQYFGPGTRLTVT.